This T cell receptor beta chain was sequenced for a study of T cells in localized non-small cell lung cancer. This CDR3 region has 15 residues. CDR1 is SGHRS and CDR2 is YFSETQ in the germline V gene. The junction had 10 bases not matched to a gene; V was cut back by 4 bases and J by 5 bases. Comments on this clone: Its target is unknown.

The protocol was immunoSEQ multiplex PCR, while the TCRdb copy is restricted to in-frame clones and leaves out a portion. The table includes tens of thousands of clones, 65% to 85% detected once. General observations from the study: In uninvolved adjacent lung, T cell clonality reached its highest value, exceeding tumor. Paired adjacent lung recovered a median approximately 57 of the top 100 tumor clones. One tumor region alone was sequenced, and heterogeneity therefore remains possible. A raised T cell density in blood coincided with lengthier overall survival.

This sequence joins TRBV5-1 and TRBJ2-5; 8 bases are shared with TRBD1. The TCR sequence derives from a man between 40 and 69 years old with stage III lung adenocarcinoma. This sample comprised peripheral blood mononuclear cells, obtained before any cancer treatment. The CDR3 DNA follows: TGCGCCAGCAGCCCCGGGACAGGAGAGGGGGAGACCCAGTACTTC. This sequence encodes CASSPGTGEGETQYF.